This entry features one TCR beta chain sequence. Its cognate antigen is unknown. V was clipped by 1 base and J by 4 bases, with 4 bases between them. The CDR3 totals 13 residues. Germline loops: CDR1 SGHAT, CDR2 FQNNGV. The entry originates in a study of shared clonotypes between healthy human individuals. Study outcomes and limitations: Non-shared clonotypes had lower generation probabilities than clonotypes shared by all four sorted-subset donors.

Here immunoSEQ multiplex PCR was the method, and the copy in TCRdb shows in-frame clones only, minus some. The sample records roughly 1,800,000 clones, roughly 94% being singletons. CD45RO-negative, CCR7-selected cells formed the naive CD8 fraction, which excluded terminally differentiated effector memory CD45RA+ cells. The chain joins TRBV11-2 to TRBJ2-2; D remains ambiguous. The TCR originated in a young man in good health. The sequencing input was naive CD8+ T cells sorted from blood. CDR3 loop: CASSLVITGELFF. CDR3 nucleotides: TGTGCCAGCAGCTTAGTAATCACCGGGGAGCTGTTTTTT.